The rows below give T cell receptor beta chains drawn from one sample of a study of spatial heterogeneity in lung cancer. TCRdb ran MiXCR on the 5' RACE reads and lists one entry per CDR3 protein. The table records about 38,000 distinct CDR3 sequences, 4% to 6% of them present only once. The sample here was PBMCs, taken at surgery. The receptors come from a female donor with early-stage non-small cell lung cancer. Both conserved end residues are part of each CDR3. Fields, in order: CDR3 protein, CDR3 DNA, J gene, CDR3 length, clone size, D gene, V gene. The D gene is left open where the match is weak. The listing skips clone size in some rows; elsewhere it reads once, few, many or a size class.

cdr3_aa: CATTFQGASYEQYF
cdr3_nt: TGCGCCACCACATTCCAGGGGGCTAGCTACGAGCAGTACTTC
j_call: TRBJ2-7
cdr3_length: 14
clone_size: many
d_call: TRBD1
v_call: TRBV10-2

cdr3_aa: CASSLMALWSQGIPDTQYF
cdr3_nt: TGTGCCAGCAGCTTGATGGCACTCTGGAGCCAGGGGATACCAGATACGCAGTATTTT
j_call: TRBJ2-3
cdr3_length: 19
clone_size: many
d_call: NA
v_call: TRBV5-6

cdr3_aa: CASSESGGAETQYF
cdr3_nt: TGTGCCAGCAGTGAATCGGGGGGCGCAGAGACCCAGTACTTC
j_call: TRBJ2-5
cdr3_length: 14
clone_size: few
d_call: NA
v_call: TRBV2

cdr3_aa: CASSEEARPNTEAFF
cdr3_nt: TGTGCCAGCAGTGAAGAGGCGCGGCCGAACACTGAAGCTTTCTTT
j_call: TRBJ1-1
cdr3_length: 15
clone_size: many
d_call: NA
v_call: TRBV2

cdr3_aa: CASSSRGPGAEAFF
cdr3_nt: TGTGCCAGCAGCTCCCGGGGGCCAGGGGCTGAAGCTTTCTTT
j_call: TRBJ1-1
cdr3_length: 14
clone_size: many
d_call: NA
v_call: TRBV7-3

cdr3_aa: CASSLEGQGQNIQYF
cdr3_nt: TGTGCCAGCAGTTTGGAGGGCCAGGGTCAAAACATTCAGTACTTC
j_call: TRBJ2-4
cdr3_length: 15
clone_size: many
d_call: NA
v_call: TRBV28

cdr3_aa: CASSLDGRSNYGYTF
cdr3_nt: TGCGCCAGCAGCTTGGATGGCAGATCTAACTATGGCTACACCTTC
j_call: TRBJ1-2
cdr3_length: 15
clone_size: NA
d_call: NA
v_call: TRBV5-1

cdr3_aa: CASSGDGSSYEQYF
cdr3_nt: TGTGCCAGCTCAGGGGACGGAAGCTCCTACGAGCAGTACTTC
j_call: TRBJ2-7
cdr3_length: 14
clone_size: NA
d_call: NA
v_call: TRBV18

cdr3_aa: CASIRQGGQPQHF
cdr3_nt: TGTGCCAGCATAAGGCAGGGTGGCCAGCCCCAGCATTTT
j_call: TRBJ1-5
cdr3_length: 13
clone_size: many
d_call: NA
v_call: TRBV28

cdr3_aa: CASSFTGEAGYTF
cdr3_nt: TGTGCCAGCAGCTTTACAGGGGAAGCTGGCTACACCTTC
j_call: TRBJ1-2
cdr3_length: 13
clone_size: many
d_call: TRBD1
v_call: TRBV7-9

cdr3_aa: CASSLGHQKGSPLHF
cdr3_nt: TGTGCCAGCAGCTTGGGACATCAGAAAGGTTCACCCCTCCACTTT
j_call: TRBJ1-6
cdr3_length: 15
clone_size: few
d_call: NA
v_call: TRBV5-4

cdr3_aa: CASSVGGGSLSYEQYF
cdr3_nt: TGTGCCAGCAGCGTAGGGGGAGGGTCCCTCTCCTACGAGCAGTACTTC
j_call: TRBJ2-7
cdr3_length: 16
clone_size: NA
d_call: TRBD2
v_call: TRBV9

cdr3_aa: CASSSGQGGRVGETQYF
cdr3_nt: TGTGCCAGCAGCTCAGGACAGGGAGGAAGGGTCGGAGAGACCCAGTACTTC
j_call: TRBJ2-5
cdr3_length: 17
clone_size: NA
d_call: TRBD1
v_call: TRBV11-2

cdr3_aa: CASSWTTGEKAFF
cdr3_nt: TGTGCCAGCAGCTGGACCACAGGGGAGAAAGCTTTCTTT
j_call: TRBJ1-1
cdr3_length: 13
clone_size: NA
d_call: TRBD1
v_call: TRBV5-5

cdr3_aa: CASRPGRRKEKLFF
cdr3_nt: TGTGCCAGCCGACCGGGGAGGAGGAAAGAAAAACTGTTTTTT
j_call: TRBJ1-4
cdr3_length: 14
clone_size: many
d_call: NA
v_call: TRBV12-3/TRBV12-4

cdr3_aa: CASSLARLAGGTYEQYF
cdr3_nt: TGCGCCAGCAGCTTGGCCCGACTAGCGGGGGGGACCTACGAGCAGTACTTC
j_call: TRBJ2-7
cdr3_length: 17
clone_size: many
d_call: TRBD2
v_call: TRBV5-1

cdr3_aa: CASSYAPGTAAAYGYTF
cdr3_nt: TGTGCCAGCAGTTACGCCCCTGGAACAGCAGCAGCGTATGGCTACACCTTC
j_call: TRBJ1-2
cdr3_length: 17
clone_size: NA
d_call: NA
v_call: TRBV6-6

cdr3_aa: CASMSLAGIDTQYF
cdr3_nt: TGTGCCAGCATGTCGCTAGCGGGGATAGATACGCAGTATTTT
j_call: TRBJ2-3
cdr3_length: 14
clone_size: many
d_call: TRBD2
v_call: TRBV7-2

cdr3_aa: CASFPGSGQANTEAFF
cdr3_nt: TGTGCCAGCTTCCCCGGAAGTGGACAGGCGAACACTGAAGCTTTCTTT
j_call: TRBJ1-1
cdr3_length: 16
clone_size: many
d_call: TRBD1
v_call: TRBV28

cdr3_aa: CASSLYSGDSEQFF
cdr3_nt: TGCGCCAGCAGCTTATATAGCGGGGACAGTGAGCAGTTCTTC
j_call: TRBJ2-1
cdr3_length: 14
clone_size: many
d_call: NA
v_call: TRBV5-1

cdr3_aa: CASSQEDRSWEKLFF
cdr3_nt: TGTGCCAGCAGCCAAGAGGACCGGTCTTGGGAAAAACTGTTTTTT
j_call: TRBJ1-4
cdr3_length: 15
clone_size: NA
d_call: NA
v_call: TRBV14

cdr3_aa: CASSLRGGALGYTF
cdr3_nt: TGTGCCAGCAGCTTAAGAGGGGGCGCATTGGGCTACACCTTC
j_call: TRBJ1-2
cdr3_length: 14
clone_size: many
d_call: TRBD1
v_call: TRBV7-2

cdr3_aa: CASRETEDTEAFF
cdr3_nt: TGTGCCAGCAGGGAGACAGAAGACACTGAAGCTTTCTTT
j_call: TRBJ1-1
cdr3_length: 13
clone_size: many
d_call: NA
v_call: TRBV5-5

cdr3_aa: CASSGPTSGGHRATDTQYF
cdr3_nt: TGTGCCAGCAGTGGACCGACTAGCGGGGGCCATAGAGCCACAGATACGCAGTATTTT
j_call: TRBJ2-3
cdr3_length: 19
clone_size: few
d_call: TRBD2
v_call: TRBV28

cdr3_aa: CASSFSGQGPTDTQYF
cdr3_nt: TGTGCCAGCAGTTTCTCGGGACAGGGGCCTACAGATACGCAGTATTTT
j_call: TRBJ2-3
cdr3_length: 16
clone_size: many
d_call: TRBD1
v_call: TRBV12-3/TRBV12-4

cdr3_aa: CASSPLGLTGETQYF
cdr3_nt: TGTGCCAGCAGTCCGCTGGGACTGACGGGGGAGACCCAGTACTTC
j_call: TRBJ2-5
cdr3_length: 15
clone_size: many
d_call: NA
v_call: TRBV28

cdr3_aa: CSVGEGSNYGYTF
cdr3_nt: TGCAGCGTTGGTGAAGGGTCTAACTATGGCTACACCTTC
j_call: TRBJ1-2
cdr3_length: 13
clone_size: many
d_call: NA
v_call: TRBV29-1

cdr3_aa: CSARDPQGRGTQYF
cdr3_nt: TGCAGTGCTAGAGATCCGCAGGGGAGAGGTACGCAGTATTTT
j_call: TRBJ2-3
cdr3_length: 14
clone_size: many
d_call: NA
v_call: TRBV20-1

cdr3_aa: CASIPGDMNTEAFF
cdr3_nt: TGTGCCAGCATCCCGGGGGACATGAACACTGAAGCTTTCTTT
j_call: TRBJ1-1
cdr3_length: 14
clone_size: many
d_call: NA
v_call: TRBV2

cdr3_aa: CASSAGPSLTYQETQYF
cdr3_nt: TGTGCCAGCAGCGCGGGACCCTCACTTACGTACCAAGAGACCCAGTACTTC
j_call: TRBJ2-5
cdr3_length: 17
clone_size: many
d_call: NA
v_call: TRBV3-1

cdr3_aa: CASSELVRANYGYTF
cdr3_nt: TGTGCCAGCAGTGAATTAGTCAGGGCTAACTATGGCTACACCTTC
j_call: TRBJ1-2
cdr3_length: 15
clone_size: NA
d_call: NA
v_call: TRBV2

cdr3_aa: CASSVGIGRTMNTEAFF
cdr3_nt: TGTGCCAGCAGCGTAGGGATCGGGAGAACAATGAACACTGAAGCTTTCTTT
j_call: TRBJ1-1
cdr3_length: 17
clone_size: many
d_call: NA
v_call: TRBV9

cdr3_aa: CASSFVGADTQYF
cdr3_nt: TGTGCCAGCAGCTTCGTCGGGGCAGATACGCAGTATTTT
j_call: TRBJ2-3
cdr3_length: 13
clone_size: few
d_call: NA
v_call: TRBV7-9

cdr3_aa: CASSSHLGKSNEQYF
cdr3_nt: TGTGCCAGCAGCTCCCACCTGGGGAAATCCAACGAGCAGTACTTC
j_call: TRBJ2-7
cdr3_length: 15
clone_size: few
d_call: NA
v_call: TRBV5-4

cdr3_aa: CASSRGTTAGELFF
cdr3_nt: TGTGCCAGCAGCCGAGGGACGACGGCCGGGGAGCTGTTTTTT
j_call: TRBJ2-2
cdr3_length: 14
clone_size: few
d_call: NA
v_call: TRBV7-9

cdr3_aa: CASSFYRGNEQFF
cdr3_nt: TGTGCCAGCAGCTTTTACAGGGGGAATGAGCAGTTCTTC
j_call: TRBJ2-1
cdr3_length: 13
clone_size: many
d_call: TRBD1
v_call: TRBV7-3

cdr3_aa: CATSDTDRDYGYTF
cdr3_nt: TGTGCCACCAGTGATACGGACAGGGACTATGGCTACACCTTC
j_call: TRBJ1-2
cdr3_length: 14
clone_size: many
d_call: TRBD1
v_call: TRBV24-1

cdr3_aa: CASSAQLSRLGTEAFF
cdr3_nt: TGCGCCAGCAGCGCCCAATTATCCCGGTTAGGCACTGAAGCTTTCTTT
j_call: TRBJ1-1
cdr3_length: 16
clone_size: many
d_call: NA
v_call: TRBV5-1

cdr3_aa: CSARDFEGGNQPQHF
cdr3_nt: TGCAGTGCTAGAGATTTTGAGGGAGGCAATCAGCCCCAGCATTTT
j_call: TRBJ1-5
cdr3_length: 15
clone_size: many
d_call: NA
v_call: TRBV20-1

cdr3_aa: CASSQGRTSGGTDTQYF
cdr3_nt: TGTGCCAGCAGCCAAGGGCGGACTAGCGGGGGCACAGATACGCAGTATTTT
j_call: TRBJ2-3
cdr3_length: 17
clone_size: many
d_call: TRBD2
v_call: TRBV14

cdr3_aa: CATSKGAGSYGYTF
cdr3_nt: TGTGCCACCTCGAAGGGTGCCGGGAGCTATGGCTACACCTTC
j_call: TRBJ1-2
cdr3_length: 14
clone_size: many
d_call: NA
v_call: TRBV12-3/TRBV12-4